The 19 T cell receptor beta chains below come from one sample, sequenced in a study of blood T cells in healthy people across ages. Through a sample-barcoded 5' primer and a J-beta primer mix, a second PCR was run for roughly 7 to 11 cycles. TCRdb re-derived calls from the 5' RACE reads in MiXCR, one entry per CDR3 protein. Of roughly 2 million distinct CDR3 sequences detected, less than 50% appear once; the ten largest clones hold approximately 2.1%. The sample comprised blood. Receptor source: a woman in her forties in good health.

This chain connects TRBV20-1 to TRBJ2-4; either TRBD1 or TRBD2 may supply D (6 bases each). The J call is in doubt because the DNA end fits TRBJ2-7 better. Germline CDR1 reads DFQATT; CDR2 reads SNEGSKA (reference sequence). There are 15 residues in the CDR3. This CDR3 is CSARDQRGVTYEQYF. The DNA of the CDR3 is TGCAGTGCTAGAGATCAGAGGGGGGTTACCTACGAGCAGTACTTC.

The CDR3 nucleotides read TGTGCCAGCAGTTTTTTCCGTGGTAGCGAGCAGTACTTC. Amino acids: CASSFFRGSEQYF. The chain is built from TRBV12-3 or TRBV12-4 and TRBJ2-4; no firm D call. The DNA end lines up better with TRBJ2-7; the J call may be wrong. This CDR3 has 13 amino acids.

CDR3 loop: CASSSGLATGKLFF. DNA for the CDR3: TGTGCCAGCAGTTCGGGACTGGCTACTGGAAAACTGTTTTTT. V and J are TRBV12-3 or TRBV12-4 and TRBJ1-4; weak D call: TRBD1 (5 bases). The CDR3 length is 14 residues. Trimming took off 4 bases at V and 10 bases at J, with 16 bases between the two ends.

The chain couples TRBV20-1 to TRBJ2-3; D unresolved. V was shortened by 1 base and J by 0 bases, with 5 bases between the two germline ends. CDR1 and CDR2 (germline): DFQATT, SNEGSKA (reference sequence). This CDR3 is built from 13 residues. The CDR3 nucleotides read TGCAGTGCTAGAGCCCCTAGCACAGATACGCAGTATTTT. Encoded protein: CSARAPSTDTQYF.

CDR3 bases: TGTGCCAGCAGCTTAGCAGGGGGCCAGGAGAAAGCTTTCTTT. Translated, it gives CASSLAGGQEKAFF. The chain is built from TRBV7-9 and TRBJ1-1, with 7 bases aligning to TRBD1. This CDR3 spans 14 amino acids. Germline V gives CDR1 SEHNR, CDR2 FQNEAQ (reference sequence). J lost 9 bases, V lost 0 bases, and 7 bases had no gene match.

This clonotype was counted a few times. V gene TRBV15 combines with J gene TRBJ1-2, with D uncertain. This CDR3 is built from 15 residues. V was shortened by 3 bases and J by 1 base, with 12 bases between the two germline ends. Germline-derived CDR1 and CDR2 are LNHNV and YYDKDF (reference sequence). The CDR3 reads CATSSDRTSNYGYTF. CDR3 in DNA: TGTGCCACCAGCAGCGACCGGACGAGTAACTATGGCTACACCTTC.

A word on this clonotype: A read error is possible here, since a much larger clone lies one base away. This chain uses TRBV4-3 with TRBJ2-6; 7 bases fit TRBD1. The CDR3 is 16 residues long. The V gene's germline CDR1 is LGHNA and CDR2 YSLEER. V trimming: 4 bases; J trimming: 0 bases; junction bases outside the gene matches: 3. In DNA form, the CDR3 reads TGCGCCAGCAGCCTTACAGGGGTCTCTGGGGCCAACGTCCTGACTTTC. Amino acids: CASSLTGVSGANVLTF.

This sequence joins TRBV20-1 and TRBJ2-5; 10 bases are a match to TRBD2. Germline loops: CDR1 DFQATT, CDR2 SNEGSKA (reference sequence). After removal of 3 bases from V and 1 base from J, the junction contained 8 bases not matched to a gene. The CDR3 is 16 residues long. The CDR3 DNA is TGCAGTGCTAGTCTCGCTAGCGGGGGACCCCAAGAGACCCAGTACTTC. Translating it yields CSASLASGGPQETQYF.

This clonotype was picked up one time. This chain links TRBV9 with TRBJ1-2, with 12 bases aligning to TRBD1. Germline V CDR1 and CDR2: SGDLS, YYNGEE. V lost 8 bases, J lost 1 base, and 9 bases stayed unmatched. CDR3 size: 16 residues. The CDR3 loop reads CASSGTGGGFNYGYTF. The CDR3 DNA reads as TGTGCCAGTTCCGGGACAGGGGGCGGTTTTAACTATGGCTACACCTTC.

The chain has TRBV4-1 and TRBJ2-4; 9 bases align to TRBD2. TRBJ2-7 matches the DNA end more closely, so the J call is doubtful. This CDR3 has 16 amino acids. Germline V gene data show CDR1 as MGHRA and CDR2 as YSYEKL. The CDR3 DNA follows: TGCGCCAGCAGCCATCTCGGACCAGCGGGGGGTTACGAGCAGTACTTC. It translates to CASSHLGPAGGYEQYF.

This chain links TRBV9 with TRBJ2-3; D gene uncertain. Per the germline V gene, CDR1 is SGDLS and CDR2 is YYNGEE. Trimming took off 1 base at V and 2 bases at J, with 14 bases between the two ends. The CDR3 length is 16 residues. The CDR3 bases are TGTGCCAGCAGCGTAAGAGGAAGAGCCGACACAGATACGCAGTATTTT. This encodes CASSVRGRADTDTQYF.

Details on this clonotype: A read error may produce the germline difference seen at one junction end. The chain couples TRBV7-2 to TRBJ1-1, with TRBD1 matching 7 bases. The CDR3 runs to 15 residues. CDR1 and CDR2 (germline): SGHTA, FQGNSA. The CDR3 sequence: CASSLASGGNTGAFF. Here the CDR3 DNA reads TGTGCCAGCAGCTTAGCGTCAGGGGGGAACACTGGAGCTTTCTTT.

This chain uses TRBV11-2 with TRBJ2-7; no clear D gene. The V and J ends lost 2 bases and 0 bases respectively, with 11 bases between them. Germline lookup yields CDR1 SGHAT and CDR2 FQNNGV. The length of the CDR3 is 15 residues. CDR3 DNA: TGTGCCAGCAGCTTAACCCAGGTCGTCTCCTACGAGCAGTACTTC. As protein: CASSLTQVVSYEQYF.

The J gene is TRBJ2-4, the V gene TRBV6-5; D gene ambiguous. The CDR3 contains 15 residues. The V end lost 0 bases, the J end lost 9 bases, and 15 bases lay between the germline ends. Germline CDR1 is MNHEY and CDR2 is SVGAGI. CDR3 protein: CASSYSGRSSGIQYF. In DNA form, the CDR3 reads TGTGCCAGCAGTTACTCCGGCCGTAGCTCGGGCATTCAGTACTTC.

The chain joins TRBV6-5 to TRBJ1-4; D remains ambiguous. The length of the CDR3 is 15 residues. The V and J ends lost 1 base and 8 bases respectively, with 14 bases between them. CDR1 is MNHEY, CDR2 SVGAGI, per germline. The DNA of the CDR3 is TGTGCCAGCAGTTACTTTGGCCAGGTTCAGGAAAAACTGTTTTTT. It yields the protein CASSYFGQVQEKLFF.

This clonotype showed up just a few times. V gene TRBV4-1 combines with J gene TRBJ2-3; no clear D gene. Germline V gene lookup returns CDR1 MGHRA and CDR2 YSYEKL. With 7 bases removed from V and 0 bases from J, the gap between germline ends came to 8 bases. The CDR3 totals 13 residues. The DNA of the CDR3 is TGCGCCAGCACAGCCCCGAGCACAGATACGCAGTATTTT. Protein: CASTAPSTDTQYF.

This clonotype was seen just once. The chain has TRBV28 and TRBJ2-3; the D call may be TRBD1 or TRBD2 (6 bases each). This CDR3 contains 13 residues. CDR1 and CDR2 (germline): MDHEN, SYDVKM. V was pared by 8 bases and J by 10 bases, with 19 bases between. The DNA of the CDR3 is TGTGCCAGCCAGCCGGAGGGACATCGAGCGCAGTATTTT. Its translation is CASQPEGHRAQYF.

V gene TRBV10-3 combines with J gene TRBJ1-2; D perhaps matches TRBD1 (5 bases). Trimming removed 5 bases at V and 2 bases at J, with 9 bases between. The CDR3 length is 13 residues. The V gene's germline CDR1 is ENHRY and CDR2 SYGVKD. CDR3 protein: CAISRDRNYGYTF. The CDR3, as DNA: TGTGCCATCAGTCGGGACCGAAACTATGGCTACACCTTC.

This clonotype has more than one count but fewer than ten. The V call is TRBV12-3 or TRBV12-4, the J call TRBJ2-3; 10 bases match TRBD2. CDR3 length: 15 amino acids. The ends lost 6 bases at V and 3 bases at J; junction bases unmatched: 6. CDR3 bases: TGTGCCAGCAGGGAGCGGGGGGGCAGGACAGATACGCAGTATTTT. Translation: CASRERGGRTDTQYF.